These 18 T cell receptor beta chains originate from one sample sequenced in a study of cytomegalovirus exposure and HLA in healthy donors. The study ran its PCR with 60 Vbeta and 13 Jbeta primers. Clones were read by immunoSEQ multiplex PCR, and TCRdb kept only the in-frame ones, dropping some. This table has 110,000 or so clones, 69% appearing once. Sequenced input: PBMCs. These TCRs come from a woman in her 70s in good health and CMV-seropositive.

The chain links TRBV29-1 to TRBJ1-5; 9 bases are a match to TRBD1. The CDR3 covers 14 residues. V lost 4 bases, J lost 4 bases, and 5 bases stayed unmatched. In germline, CDR1 is SQVTM, CDR2 ANQGSEA. The CDR3 DNA sequence: TGCAGCGTTGTCGGTGGGACAGGGAATCAGCCCCAGCATTTT. Protein product: CSVVGGTGNQPQHF.

The chain uses TRBV30 and TRBJ1-1, with D possibly TRBD1 on 5 matching bases. The CDR3 extends over 11 amino acids. Germline loops: CDR1 GTSNPN, CDR2 SVGIG (reference sequence). Trimming took off 4 bases at V and 12 bases at J, with 15 bases between the two ends. Written as DNA, the CDR3 is TGTGCCTGGACTCTAAATGGACATTCTTTCTTT. This encodes CAWTLNGHSFF.

This clone showed up just a few times. The genes are TRBV6-1 and TRBJ2-7; D might be TRBD2 (5 bases). This CDR3 region has 16 residues. The V gene's germline CDR1 is MNHNS and CDR2 SASEGT. Trimming removed 4 bases from V and 4 bases from J, with 20 bases in between. The CDR3 sequence: CASSGPGYELGYEQYF. CDR3 sequence (DNA): TGTGCCAGCAGTGGCCCGGGGTACGAGCTCGGATACGAGCAGTACTTC.

This chain links TRBV6-5 with TRBJ2-1, with D possibly TRBD2 on 6 matching bases. V lost 0 bases and J 10 bases, leaving 19 bases between the germline ends. Germline V gene sequence: CDR1 MNHEY, CDR2 SVGAGI. CDR3 length: 16 residues. CDR3 sequence reads: CASSYSGGANNREQFF. Here the CDR3 DNA reads TGTGCCAGCAGTTACTCGGGCGGGGCAAACAATCGGGAGCAGTTCTTC.

This rearrangement joins TRBV2 to TRBJ1-6, with D uncertain. Trimming left V 10 bases short and J 3 bases short, with 10 bases between. Germline V gives CDR1 SNHLY, CDR2 FYNNEI. The CDR3 is 13 amino acids. The CDR3 spells CATSSGYNSPLHF. CDR3 sequence (DNA): TGTGCCACTTCATCGGGCTATAATTCACCCCTCCACTTT.

This chain uses TRBV6-6 with TRBJ1-6; the D is unclear. The length of the CDR3 is 14 residues. The V end lost 3 bases, the J end lost 7 bases, and 10 bases lay between the germline ends. CDR1 is MNHNY and CDR2 is SVGAGI in the germline V gene (reference sequence). The CDR3 reads CASSYNAENSPLHF. The DNA for the CDR3 is TGTGCCAGCAGTTATAACGCGGAGAATTCACCCCTCCACTTT.

V is TRBV6-5 and J is TRBJ2-7; 7 bases fit TRBD1. Trimming took 2 bases from V and 4 from J; bases not matched to a gene: 2. The CDR3 runs to 13 residues. The V gene's germline CDR1 is MNHEY and CDR2 SVGAGI. CDR3 sequence reads: CASSYLTGYEQYF. CDR3 sequence (DNA): TGTGCCAGCAGTTACCTGACAGGGTACGAGCAGTACTTC.

This chain's CDR3 is CASSTRGTGGEQYF. The DNA for the CDR3 is TGTGCCAGCAGCACCAGGGGCACAGGGGGCGAGCAGTACTTC. The chain joins TRBV7-8 to TRBJ2-7, with 8 nucleotides matching TRBD1. J gave up 6 bases and V 5 bases, and 9 bases lay outside the gene matches. CDR1 is SGHVS, CDR2 FQNEAQ, per germline. The CDR3 is 14 amino acids.

In this sample, this clone turned up a few times. This chain uses TRBV12-5 with TRBJ1-1; no definite D call. Trimming cost V 0 bases and J 3 bases, with 11 bases left between them. The CDR3 is made up of 15 amino acids. Per the germline V gene, CDR1 is LGHNT and CDR2 is FRNRAP. The CDR3 protein is CASGLVHAAYTEAFF. For the CDR3, the DNA is TGTGCTAGTGGTTTGGTACATGCCGCCTACACTGAAGCTTTCTTT.

The V and J genes are TRBV30 and TRBJ2-1; D is perhaps TRBD2 (5 bases). There are 12 residues in the CDR3. V lost 3 bases and J lost 5, with 8 bases in between. Per the germline V gene, CDR1 is GTSNPN and CDR2 is SVGIG (reference sequence). The CDR3 coding sequence is TGTGCCTGGAGGTTCGGGAACAATGAGCAGTTCTTC. Protein: CAWRFGNNEQFF.

The rearrangement uses TRBV29-1 and TRBJ1-3; 11 positions match TRBD1. This CDR3 comprises 14 residues. Germline values: CDR1 SQVTM, CDR2 ANQGSEA. CDR3 sequence (DNA): TGCAGAGGACAGGGGGCGTCGGGTGGAAACACCATATATTTT. This codes for CRGQGASGGNTIYF.

This chain uses TRBV10-3 with TRBJ2-3; 9 bases agree with TRBD2. Looked up from germline, CDR1 is ENHRY and CDR2 is SYGVKD. The CDR3 covers 12 residues. Trimming took 10 bases from V and 4 from J; bases not matched to a gene: 3. CDR3 DNA sequence: TGTGCCACACGGACTAGCGCAGATACGCAGTATTTT. This gives the protein CATRTSADTQYF.

This clone was seen a single time. The chain recombines TRBV7-2 with TRBJ1-1, with D uncertain. V shed 5 bases and J shed 2 bases, with 15 bases lying between them. The CDR3 is 15 amino acids. In germline, CDR1 is SGHTA, CDR2 FQGNSA. The CDR3, as DNA: TGTGCCAGCAGCCGCGGTCTGAACCTTAACACTGAAGCTTTCTTT. Translated: CASSRGLNLNTEAFF.

The genes are TRBV5-1 and TRBJ1-1; D not resolved. This CDR3 has 13 residues. Deletions cut 7 bases from V and 2 bases from J, with 12 bases between. Germline CDR1 and CDR2: SGHRS and YFSETQ. CDR3 protein: CASGEGGNTEAFF. CDR3 DNA: TGCGCCAGCGGTGAAGGAGGCAACACTGAAGCTTTCTTT.

The chain is built from TRBV7-9 and TRBJ1-1, with D perhaps TRBD1 (5 bases). CDR3 size: 14 residues. The V end was cut by 1 base, the J end by 7 bases, with 13 bases between. Germline CDR1 and CDR2: SEHNR and FQNEAQ (reference sequence). The CDR3 sequence: CASSLELGGSEAFF. For the CDR3, the DNA is TGTGCCAGCAGCTTAGAATTGGGGGGAAGTGAAGCTTTCTTT.

This clone was counted a single time. The chain links TRBV18 to TRBJ2-2; 7 bases agree with TRBD2. The CDR3 covers 14 residues. The ends lost 5 bases at V and 5 bases at J; junction bases unmatched: 5. Germline V gives CDR1 KGHSH, CDR2 LQKENI. CDR3 region: CASSSGLETGELFF. The CDR3 DNA reads as TGTGCCAGCTCAAGTGGACTAGAGACCGGGGAGCTGTTTTTT.

This clone has just a few counts. The genes are TRBV19 and TRBJ1-6, with D possibly being TRBD1 (5 bases). CDR1 and CDR2 (germline): LNHDA, SQIVND (reference sequence). Trimming took off 3 bases at V and 9 bases at J, with 12 bases between the two ends. This CDR3 has 14 amino acids. In DNA form, the CDR3 reads TGTGCCAGTAGTATTGGGACTGTCGCTTCACCCCTCCACTTT. Amino acids: CASSIGTVASPLHF. Full variable domain (rest looked up from reference TRBV19 and TRBJ1-6): DGGITQSPKYLFRKEGQNVTLSCEQNLNHDAMYWYRQDPGQGLRLIYYSQIVNDFQKGDIAEGYSVSREKKESFPLTVTSAQKNPTAFYLCASSIGTVASPLHFGNGTRLTVT.

This clone was seen just once. The rearrangement uses TRBV18 and TRBJ2-6; 8 nucleotides align to TRBD1. Germline V gives CDR1 KGHSH, CDR2 LQKENI. Trimming took 8 bases from V and 0 from J; bases not matched to a gene: 6. The CDR3 consists of 16 residues. The CDR3 DNA follows: TGTGCCAGCGGGGGACAGGCGCTCTCTGGGGCCAACGTCCTGACTTTC. Protein sequence: CASGGQALSGANVLTF.